What follows are 27 T cell receptor beta chains derived from one specimen sequenced in a study of blood T cell repertoires in COVID-19. TCRdb's copy holds only in-frame clones and misses some; the assay was immunoSEQ multiplex PCR. The sample yields 250,000 to 300,000 clones, approximately 90% seen once. The sequenced sample consisted of peripheral blood. The receptors originated from an older woman with acute or convalescent COVID-19.

This clone has a single count. The chain employs TRBV4-2 and TRBJ2-7; D not certain. Germline V gene lookup returns CDR1 LGHNA and CDR2 YNFKEQ. Trimming removed 2 bases at V and 3 bases at J, with 5 bases between. This CDR3 is 12 amino acids long. CDR3 nucleotides: TGTGCCAGCAGCCAAACTCGCTACGAGCAGTACTTC. Its translation is CASSQTRYEQYF.

The chain joins TRBV11-2 to TRBJ1-1; D is possibly TRBD1 (6 bases). There are 16 residues in the CDR3. The V gene lost 1 base and the J gene lost 3 bases, with 15 bases spanning the gap. The germline V gene encodes CDR1 SGHAT and CDR2 FQNNGV. The CDR3 DNA is TGTGCCAGCAGCTTAGGCCAACAGGGTTTGGACACTGAAGCTTTCTTT. Residues: CASSLGQQGLDTEAFF.

The rearrangement joins TRBV3-1 (or the pseudogene TRBV3-2) to TRBJ1-3, with a weak D call TRBD1 (5 bases). V was trimmed by 0 bases and J by 0 bases, leaving 9 bases between them. In germline, CDR1 is LGHDT, CDR2 YNNKEL (reference sequence). The CDR3 sequence is 16 residues long. The chain's CDR3 is CASSQEQVDSGNTIYF. Here the CDR3 DNA reads TGTGCCAGCAGCCAAGAACAGGTCGACTCTGGAAACACCATATATTTT.

This clone was found once. The chain carries TRBV6-5 and TRBJ1-5; 7 nucleotides align to TRBD1. The CDR3 extends over 14 amino acids. Trimming cost V 6 bases and J 4 bases; bases outside gene matches: 6. In germline, CDR1 is MNHEY, CDR2 SVGAGI. For the CDR3, the DNA is TGTGCCAGCAGAAGGACAGGACTGAATCAGCCCCAGCATTTT. It specifies CASRRTGLNQPQHF.

V gene TRBV5-1 combines with J gene TRBJ1-5; no reliable D call. The CDR3 runs to 13 residues. Germline CDR1 and CDR2: SGHRS and YFSETQ. V was clipped by 4 bases and J by 4 bases, with 9 bases between them. CDR3 nucleotides: TGCGCCAGCAGCCTAGACGGGAATCAGCCCCAGCATTTT. Translating it yields CASSLDGNQPQHF.

V is TRBV2 and J is TRBJ1-1; D perhaps matches TRBD1 (6 bases). V was shortened by 6 bases and J by 3 bases, with 11 bases between the two germline ends. Germline-derived CDR1 and CDR2 are SNHLY and FYNNEI. This CDR3 region has 13 residues. The CDR3 protein is CASRQDRDTEAFF. The CDR3 nucleotides read TGTGCCAGCAGGCAGGACAGAGACACTGAAGCTTTCTTT.

J is TRBJ2-4 and V is TRBV19; 9 bases line up with TRBD2. V lost 5 bases and J lost 3; bases outside the gene matches: 17. This CDR3 comprises 19 residues. Germline V CDR1 and CDR2: LNHDA, SQIVND (reference sequence). CDR3 amino acids: CASSSPVAPSGTGKNIQYF. The CDR3 region has the DNA TGTGCCAGTAGTTCACCGGTGGCCCCTAGCGGGACGGGCAAAAACATTCAGTACTTC. The variable domain in full, completed from reference TRBV19 and TRBJ2-4, reads DGGITQSPKYLFRKEGQNVTLSCEQNLNHDAMYWYRQDPGQGLRLIYYSQIVNDFQKGDIAEGYSVSREKKESFPLTVTSAQKNPTAFYLCASSSPVAPSGTGKNIQYFGAGTRLSVL.

The V and J genes are TRBV12-5 and TRBJ1-2; TRBD1 matches 9 bases. V dropped 4 bases and J dropped 8; count of bases not matched to a gene: 5. The germline gives CDR1 LGHNT, CDR2 FRNRAP. The CDR3 has 13 amino acids. The CDR3 DNA is TGTGCTAGTGGTTATACAGGGGGCGAAGGCTACACCTTC. Its protein product is CASGYTGGEGYTF.

This clone was found a few times. At the DNA level, this CDR3 is encoded by other sequences in the same sample as well. The chain couples TRBV30 to TRBJ2-7; D is possibly TRBD1 (5 bases). The CDR3 is made up of 13 amino acids. With 0 bases removed from V and 3 bases from J, the gap between germline ends came to 9 bases. Germline CDR1 is GTSNPN and CDR2 is SVGIG (reference sequence). The CDR3 bases are TGTGCCTGGAGTGTACAGGTTAACTACGAGCAGTACTTC. Translating it yields CAWSVQVNYEQYF.

The chain uses TRBV28 and TRBJ2-1; TRBD2 aligns across 11 bases. The V gene's germline CDR1 is MDHEN and CDR2 SYDVKM. The trim removed 1 base at V and 7 bases at J, leaving 12 bases unmatched. The CDR3 totals 18 residues. CDR3 loop: CASSLYGSGRAEVNEQFF. For the CDR3, the DNA is TGTGCCAGCAGTTTATATGGTAGCGGGAGGGCCGAGGTAAATGAGCAGTTCTTC.

J is TRBJ1-1 and V is TRBV2; the match to TRBD1 covers 10 bases. CDR1 SNHLY and CDR2 FYNNEI come from the germline V gene. Trimming cost V 8 bases and J 7 bases; bases outside gene matches: 7. The CDR3 runs to 13 residues. The chain's CDR3 is CASSEDRGIEAFF. The CDR3 coding sequence is TGTGCCAGCTCAGAGGACAGGGGGATTGAAGCTTTCTTT.

This rearrangement joins TRBV7-6 to TRBJ2-7; perhaps TRBD2 as D (6 bases). Deletions cut 0 bases from V and 6 bases from J, with 9 bases between. Germline V gene data show CDR1 as SGHVS and CDR2 as FNYEAQ. The CDR3 covers 13 residues. CDR3 sequence reads: CASSLAWRGEQYF. CDR3 coding DNA: TGTGCCAGCAGCTTAGCGTGGAGGGGCGAGCAGTACTTC.

The rearrangement joins TRBV24-1 to TRBJ2-1; possibly TRBD2 for D (6 bases). Trimming cost V 3 bases and J 5 bases, with 16 bases left between them. The germline CDR1 and CDR2 sequences are KGHDR and SFDVKD. This CDR3 contains 16 residues. The CDR3 loop reads CATSDHRGGGNNEQFF. The CDR3, as DNA: TGTGCCACCAGTGATCACCGGGGAGGAGGAAACAATGAGCAGTTCTTC.

This chain connects TRBV29-1 to TRBJ1-1, with D maybe TRBD1 (6 bases). Germline values: CDR1 SQVTM, CDR2 ANQGSEA. The CDR3 totals 13 residues. Trimming shortened V by 0 bases and J by 5 bases, and 10 bases separated the two germline ends. CDR3 sequence reads: CSVEDQGRTEAFF. The CDR3 region has the DNA TGCAGCGTTGAAGATCAGGGGCGAACTGAAGCTTTCTTT.

The J gene is TRBJ1-2, the V gene TRBV6-5; TRBD1 matches at 12 bases. After removal of 5 bases from V and 7 bases from J, the junction contained 8 bases not matched to a gene. CDR1 and CDR2 (germline): MNHEY, SVGAGI. The CDR3 runs 15 residues. The CDR3 reads CASSPWGQGAFGYTF. In nucleotides, the CDR3 is TGTGCCAGCAGTCCCTGGGGACAGGGGGCGTTTGGCTACACCTTC.

J is TRBJ1-6 and V is TRBV5-1; TRBD1 aligns across 8 bases. The ends lost 4 bases at V and 14 bases at J; junction bases unmatched: 5. Germline loops: CDR1 SGHRS, CDR2 YFSETQ. The CDR3 consists of 12 residues. DNA of the CDR3: TGCGCCAGCAGCCAGGACAGGGACGCCCTCCACTTT. Amino acids: CASSQDRDALHF.

The genes are TRBV15 and TRBJ1-4; tentatively, D is TRBD1 (6 bases). CDR3 length: 16 amino acids. V lost 0 bases and J lost 5, with 13 bases in between. Germline CDR1 is LNHNV and CDR2 is YYDKDF (reference sequence). CDR3 sequence (DNA): TGTGCCACCAGCAGAGATTTAGGGGGATTAAATGAAAAACTGTTTTTT. Residues: CATSRDLGGLNEKLFF.

The chain is built from TRBV6-2 or TRBV6-3 and TRBJ2-5; D unclear. V dropped 2 bases and J dropped 4 bases, with 5 bases sitting between them. Germline CDR1 and CDR2: MNHEY and SVGEGT. The CDR3 is made up of 12 amino acids. The chain's CDR3 is CASSYPRETQYF. The CDR3 DNA is TGTGCCAGCAGTTACCCCCGAGAGACCCAGTACTTC.

The gene calls are TRBV24-1 and TRBJ1-5, with 11 positions matching TRBD1. V was clipped by 4 bases and J by 6 bases; unmatched bases: 7. The CDR3 totals 16 residues. Germline CDR1 KGHDR, CDR2 SFDVKD. CDR3 nucleotides: TGTGCCACCAGTGACTCGGACAGGGGGCTAAGTCAGCCCCAGCATTTT. Translating gives CATSDSDRGLSQPQHF.

The V and J genes are TRBV9 and TRBJ2-7, with a possible D match to TRBD1 (6 bases). Germline V gene lookup returns CDR1 SGDLS and CDR2 YYNGEE. V was clipped by 0 bases and J by 1 base, with 11 bases between them. The CDR3 is made up of 15 amino acids. Written as DNA, the CDR3 is TGTGCCAGCAGCGTAGTCCAGGGGCGATCCTACGAGCAGTACTTC. The encoded protein is CASSVVQGRSYEQYF.

CDR3 sequence (DNA): TGTGCCAGCAGTTTAGTCGGGGGGTCCTACAATGAGCAGTTCTTC. The encoded protein is CASSLVGGSYNEQFF. The J gene is TRBJ2-1, the V gene TRBV27, with TRBD2 matching over 7 bases. After removal of 2 bases from V and 1 base from J, the junction contained 2 bases not matched to a gene. The CDR3 sequence is 15 residues long. Germline V CDR1 and CDR2: MNHEY, SMNVEV (reference sequence).

This chain uses TRBV6-6 with TRBJ2-1; 8 bases are shared with TRBD1. Germline V gene data show CDR1 as MNHNY and CDR2 as SVGAGI (reference sequence). The CDR3 runs 14 residues. V shed 6 bases, J shed 5 bases, and the junction held 6 bases outside the gene matches. The DNA of the CDR3 is TGTGCCAGCAGCACTAGACAGGGGCACAATGAGCAGTTCTTC. Residues: CASSTRQGHNEQFF.

The chain is built from TRBV15 and TRBJ1-1; tentatively, D is TRBD1 (5 bases). The V gene lost 5 bases and the J gene lost 4 bases, with 14 bases spanning the gap. The length of the CDR3 is 14 residues. Per the germline V gene, CDR1 is LNHNV and CDR2 is YYDKDF (reference sequence). The CDR3 DNA reads as TGTGCCACCAGCGGAAAACAGGTGATCACTGAAGCTTTCTTT. Its protein product is CATSGKQVITEAFF.

This chain uses TRBV6-2 or TRBV6-3 with TRBJ2-3; 12 bases align to TRBD2. CDR3 length: 17 amino acids. Germline CDR1 MNHEY, CDR2 SVGEGT. Unmatched junction bases numbered 9, after V lost 6 bases and J lost 2 bases. The CDR3 sequence: CASSRALAGGLTDTQYF. In nucleotides, the CDR3 is TGTGCCAGCAGCCGAGCACTAGCGGGGGGTCTCACAGATACGCAGTATTTT.

The chain uses TRBV28 and TRBJ1-5; perhaps TRBD1 as D (6 bases). This CDR3 has 13 residues. Trimming cost V 7 bases and J 3 bases, with 10 bases left between them. CDR1 and CDR2 (germline): MDHEN, SYDVKM. The CDR3 bases are TGTGCCAGCAAGGGGGTAAACAATCAGCCCCAGCATTTT. Translated: CASKGVNNQPQHF.

The V call is TRBV7-2, the J call TRBJ2-7, with 9 bases that match TRBD2. The trim removed 1 base at V and 3 bases at J, leaving 1 base unmatched. Germline assignment: CDR1 SGHTA and CDR2 FQGNSA. This CDR3 is 14 amino acids long. Here the CDR3 DNA reads TGTGCCAGCAGCTTAGGCGGGGGGGTCTACGAGCAGTACTTC. Translating it yields CASSLGGGVYEQYF.

The chain combines TRBV5-1 with TRBJ1-3; D call uncertain. V was clipped by 5 bases and J by 0 bases, with 12 bases between them. The CDR3 consists of 15 residues. CDR1 and CDR2 (germline): SGHRS, YFSETQ. Here the CDR3 DNA reads TGCGCCAGCAGGCAACCAGAAAGCTCTGGAAACACCATATATTTT. Translation: CASRQPESSGNTIYF.